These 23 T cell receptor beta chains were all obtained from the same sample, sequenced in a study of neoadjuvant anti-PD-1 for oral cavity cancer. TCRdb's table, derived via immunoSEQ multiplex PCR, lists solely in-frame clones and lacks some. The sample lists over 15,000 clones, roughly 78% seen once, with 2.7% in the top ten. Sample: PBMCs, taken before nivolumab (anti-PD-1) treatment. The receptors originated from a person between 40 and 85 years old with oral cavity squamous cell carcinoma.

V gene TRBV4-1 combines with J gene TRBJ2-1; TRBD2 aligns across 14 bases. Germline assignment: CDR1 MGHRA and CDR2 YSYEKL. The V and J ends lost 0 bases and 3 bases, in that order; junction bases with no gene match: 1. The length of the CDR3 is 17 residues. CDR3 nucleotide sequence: TGCGCCAGCAGCCAAGATGGGACTAGCGGGAGCTACAATGAGCAGTTCTTC. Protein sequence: CASSQDGTSGSYNEQFF.

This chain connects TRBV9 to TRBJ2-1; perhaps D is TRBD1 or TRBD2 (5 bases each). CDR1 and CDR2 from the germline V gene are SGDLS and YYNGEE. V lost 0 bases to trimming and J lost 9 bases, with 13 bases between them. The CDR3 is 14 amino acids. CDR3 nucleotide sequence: TGTGCCAGCAGCGTAGCATGGGGGAGCAGTGAGCAGTTCTTC. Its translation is CASSVAWGSSEQFF.

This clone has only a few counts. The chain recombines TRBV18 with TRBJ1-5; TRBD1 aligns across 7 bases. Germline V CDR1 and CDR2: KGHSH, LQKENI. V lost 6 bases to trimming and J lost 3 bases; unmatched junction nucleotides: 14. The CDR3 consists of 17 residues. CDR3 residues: CASSYDREGAANQPQHF. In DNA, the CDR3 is TGTGCCAGCTCGTATGACCGAGAGGGGGCGGCCAATCAGCCCCAGCATTTT.

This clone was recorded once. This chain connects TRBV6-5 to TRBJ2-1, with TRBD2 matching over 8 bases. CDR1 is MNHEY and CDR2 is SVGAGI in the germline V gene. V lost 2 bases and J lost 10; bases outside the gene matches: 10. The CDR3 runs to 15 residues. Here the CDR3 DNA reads TGTGCCAGCAGTTACGGGTCTAGCGGGCCCAGGGAGCAGTTCTTC. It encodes CASSYGSSGPREQFF.

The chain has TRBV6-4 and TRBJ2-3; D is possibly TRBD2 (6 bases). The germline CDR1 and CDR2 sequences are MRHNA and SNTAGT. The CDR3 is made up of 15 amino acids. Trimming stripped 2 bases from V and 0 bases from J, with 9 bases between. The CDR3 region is CASSDERASTDTQYF. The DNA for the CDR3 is TGTGCCAGCAGTGACGAGCGGGCCAGCACAGATACGCAGTATTTT.

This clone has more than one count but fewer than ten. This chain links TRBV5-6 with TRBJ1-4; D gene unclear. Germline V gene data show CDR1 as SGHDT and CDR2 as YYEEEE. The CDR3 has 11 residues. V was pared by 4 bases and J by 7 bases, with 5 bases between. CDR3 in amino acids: CASSLREKLFF. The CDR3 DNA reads TGTGCCAGCAGCCTACGTGAAAAACTGTTTTTT.

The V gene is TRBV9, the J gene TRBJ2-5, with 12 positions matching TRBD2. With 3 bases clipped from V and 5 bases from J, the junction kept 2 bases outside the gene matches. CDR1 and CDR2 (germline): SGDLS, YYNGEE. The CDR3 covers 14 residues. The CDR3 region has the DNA TGTGCCAGCAGCGCTAGCGGGAGGGATGAGACCCAGTACTTC. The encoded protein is CASSASGRDETQYF.

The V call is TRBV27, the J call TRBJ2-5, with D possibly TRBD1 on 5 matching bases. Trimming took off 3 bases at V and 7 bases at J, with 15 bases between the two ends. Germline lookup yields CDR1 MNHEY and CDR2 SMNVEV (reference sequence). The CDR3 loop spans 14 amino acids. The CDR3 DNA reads TGTGCCAGCAGTTTCTCCGGTCCAGGGCGGACCCAGTACTTC. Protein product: CASSFSGPGRTQYF.

CDR3 region: CASSAATTSTDTQYF. The CDR3 bases are TGTGCCAGCAGTGCCGCGACCACTAGCACAGATACGCAGTATTTT. This chain joins TRBV6-4 and TRBJ2-3; D is unclear. Trimming took off 4 bases at V and 0 bases at J, with 11 bases between the two ends. The CDR3 length is 15 residues. CDR1 is MRHNA and CDR2 is SNTAGT in the germline V gene.

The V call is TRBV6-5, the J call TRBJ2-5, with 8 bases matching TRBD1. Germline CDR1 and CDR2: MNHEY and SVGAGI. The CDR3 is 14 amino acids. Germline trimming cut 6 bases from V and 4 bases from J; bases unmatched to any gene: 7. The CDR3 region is CASSPTGGGETQYF. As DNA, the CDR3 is TGTGCCAGCAGCCCCACAGGGGGAGGAGAGACCCAGTACTTC.

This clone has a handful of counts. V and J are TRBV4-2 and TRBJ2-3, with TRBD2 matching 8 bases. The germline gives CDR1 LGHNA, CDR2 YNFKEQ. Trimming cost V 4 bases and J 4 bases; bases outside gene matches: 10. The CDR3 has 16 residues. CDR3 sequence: CASSPGTLAEADTQYF. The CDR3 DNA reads TGTGCCAGCAGCCCCGGTACACTAGCGGAAGCAGATACGCAGTATTTT.

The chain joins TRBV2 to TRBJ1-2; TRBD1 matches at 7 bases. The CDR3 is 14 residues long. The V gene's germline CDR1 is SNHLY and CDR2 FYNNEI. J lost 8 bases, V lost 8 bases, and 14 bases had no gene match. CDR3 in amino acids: CASPDRERWRGYTF. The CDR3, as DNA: TGTGCCAGCCCTGACAGGGAACGCTGGAGGGGCTACACCTTC.

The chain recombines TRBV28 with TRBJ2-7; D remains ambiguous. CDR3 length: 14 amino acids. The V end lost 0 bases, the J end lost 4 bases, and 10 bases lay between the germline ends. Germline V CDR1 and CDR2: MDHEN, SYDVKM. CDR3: CASSLWAVRYEQYF. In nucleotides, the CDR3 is TGTGCCAGCAGTTTATGGGCAGTGAGATACGAGCAGTACTTC.

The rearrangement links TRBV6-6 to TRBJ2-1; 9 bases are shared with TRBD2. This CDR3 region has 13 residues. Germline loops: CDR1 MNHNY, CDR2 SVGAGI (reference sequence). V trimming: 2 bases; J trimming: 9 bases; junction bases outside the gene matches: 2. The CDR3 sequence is CASSYGREGEQFF. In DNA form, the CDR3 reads TGTGCCAGCAGTTACGGGCGGGAGGGTGAGCAGTTCTTC.

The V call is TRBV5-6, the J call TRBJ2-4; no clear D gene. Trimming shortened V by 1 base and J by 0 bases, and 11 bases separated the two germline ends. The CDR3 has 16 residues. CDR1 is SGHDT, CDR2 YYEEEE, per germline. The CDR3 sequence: CASSLQGISAKNIQYF. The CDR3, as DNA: TGTGCCAGCAGCTTGCAAGGCATTTCAGCCAAAAACATTCAGTACTTC.

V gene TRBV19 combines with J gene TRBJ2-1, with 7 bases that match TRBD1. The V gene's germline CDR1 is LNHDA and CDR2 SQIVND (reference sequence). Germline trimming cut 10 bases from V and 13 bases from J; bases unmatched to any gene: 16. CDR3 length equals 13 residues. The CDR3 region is CATTRGTAYLQFF. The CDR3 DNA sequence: TGTGCCACCACGAGGGGGACAGCCTACCTTCAGTTCTTC.

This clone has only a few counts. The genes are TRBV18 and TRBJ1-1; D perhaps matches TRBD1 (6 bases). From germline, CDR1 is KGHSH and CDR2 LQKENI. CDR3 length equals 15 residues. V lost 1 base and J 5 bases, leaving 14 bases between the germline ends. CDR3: CASSPLRGGVTEAFF. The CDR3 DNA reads TGTGCCAGCTCACCACTACGAGGGGGGGTAACTGAAGCTTTCTTT.

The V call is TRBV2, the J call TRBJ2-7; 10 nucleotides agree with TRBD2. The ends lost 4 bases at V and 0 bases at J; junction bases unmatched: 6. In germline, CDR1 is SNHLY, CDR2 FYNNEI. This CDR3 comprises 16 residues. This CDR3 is CASSVGLAVSSYEQYF. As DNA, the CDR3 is TGTGCCAGCAGTGTCGGACTAGCGGTGAGCTCCTACGAGCAGTACTTC.

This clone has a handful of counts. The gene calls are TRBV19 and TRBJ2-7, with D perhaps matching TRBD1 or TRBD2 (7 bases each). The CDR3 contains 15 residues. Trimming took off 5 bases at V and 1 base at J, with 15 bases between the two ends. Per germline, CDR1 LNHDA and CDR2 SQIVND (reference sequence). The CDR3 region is CASSLQGGVSYEQYF. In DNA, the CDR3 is TGTGCCAGTAGTCTCCAGGGGGGGGTGTCCTACGAGCAGTACTTC.

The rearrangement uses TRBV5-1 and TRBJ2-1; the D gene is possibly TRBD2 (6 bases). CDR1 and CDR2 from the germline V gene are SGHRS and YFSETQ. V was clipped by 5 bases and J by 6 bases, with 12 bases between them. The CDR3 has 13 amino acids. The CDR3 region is CASSPGLFNEQFF. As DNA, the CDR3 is TGCGCCAGCAGTCCGGGACTCTTCAATGAGCAGTTCTTC.

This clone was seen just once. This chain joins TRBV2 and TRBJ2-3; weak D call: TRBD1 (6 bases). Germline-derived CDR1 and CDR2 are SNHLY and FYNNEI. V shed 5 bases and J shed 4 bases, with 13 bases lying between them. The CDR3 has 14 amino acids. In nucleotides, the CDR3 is TGTGCCAGCAGTCAACAGGGTGTTCCAGATACGCAGTATTTT. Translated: CASSQQGVPDTQYF.

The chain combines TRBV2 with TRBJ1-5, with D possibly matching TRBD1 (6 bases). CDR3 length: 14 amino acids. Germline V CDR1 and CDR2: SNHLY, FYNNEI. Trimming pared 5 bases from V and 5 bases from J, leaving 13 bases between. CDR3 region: CASSTGLGDQPQHF. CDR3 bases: TGTGCCAGCAGTACAGGGTTGGGCGATCAGCCCCAGCATTTT.

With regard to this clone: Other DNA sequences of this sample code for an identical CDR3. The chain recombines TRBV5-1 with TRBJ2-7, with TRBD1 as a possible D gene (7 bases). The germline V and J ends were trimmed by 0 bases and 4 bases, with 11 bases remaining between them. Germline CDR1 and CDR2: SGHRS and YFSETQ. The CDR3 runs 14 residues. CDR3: CASSLGQGGYEQYF. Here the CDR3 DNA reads TGCGCCAGCAGCTTGGGGCAGGGGGGATACGAGCAGTACTTC.